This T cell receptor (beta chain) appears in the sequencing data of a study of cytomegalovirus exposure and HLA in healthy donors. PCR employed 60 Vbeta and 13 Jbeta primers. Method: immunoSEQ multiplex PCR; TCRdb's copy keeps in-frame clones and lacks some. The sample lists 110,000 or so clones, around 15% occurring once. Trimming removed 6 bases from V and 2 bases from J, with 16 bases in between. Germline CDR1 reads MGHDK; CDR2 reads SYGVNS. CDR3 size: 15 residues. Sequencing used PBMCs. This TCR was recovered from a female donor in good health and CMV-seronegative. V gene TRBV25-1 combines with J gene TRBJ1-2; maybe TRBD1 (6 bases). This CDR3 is CASSNSPGHNYGYTF. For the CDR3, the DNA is TGTGCCAGCAGCAACTCGCCGGGACACAACTATGGCTACACCTTC.